This entry lists 14 T cell receptor beta chains sequenced from one sample in a study of blood T cell repertoires in COVID-19 (dated by TCRdb to the early 2020s). The library was built by means of the immunoSEQ multiplex PCR assay. This is the immuneACCESS table as TCRdb keeps it, with only in-frame sequences that have V and J called. A part of the clones is gone; compared with another copy, unresolved V genes explain less than half, and the rest is unexplained. The sample table holds 95,000 to 100,000 clones, of which 75% to 90% were seen once. Of the sample, less than 2% falls within the top ten clones. The material sequenced was peripheral blood. Every receptor here comes from a woman in her seventies with active or convalescent COVID-19.

This clone was observed a handful of times. The rearrangement uses TRBV7-9 and TRBJ1-5; 11 nucleotides align to TRBD1. The CDR3 sequence is 16 residues long. Unmatched junction bases numbered 8, after V lost 5 bases and J lost 5 bases. Germline V gives CDR1 SEHNR, CDR2 FQNEAQ (reference sequence). CDR3 residues: CASSPGDRGSYQPQHF. The DNA of the CDR3 is TGTGCCAGCAGCCCCGGGGACAGGGGGTCGTATCAGCCCCAGCATTTT.

The V and J genes are TRBV10-3 and TRBJ1-4; D is perhaps TRBD1 (5 bases). Looked up from germline, CDR1 is ENHRY and CDR2 is SYGVKD. This CDR3 spans 14 amino acids. V was trimmed by 4 bases and J by 0 bases, leaving 6 bases between them. CDR3 amino acids: CAISGQPTNEKLFF. The CDR3 bases are TGTGCCATCAGTGGACAGCCAACTAATGAAAAACTGTTTTTT.

The gene calls are TRBV28 and TRBJ2-7; weak D call: TRBD1 (6 bases). The CDR3 contains 16 residues. V dropped 1 base and J dropped 0 bases, with 13 bases sitting between them. Germline V gene sequence: CDR1 MDHEN, CDR2 SYDVKM. As DNA, the CDR3 is TGTGCCAGCAGTTTATATCCCCTGACAGGCTCCTACGAGCAGTACTTC. This gives the protein CASSLYPLTGSYEQYF.

In DNA, the CDR3 is TGTGCCAGCAGTGAAGCACAAGGGGGGGCGAACTATGGCTACACCTTC. Translated: CASSEAQGGANYGYTF. The chain has TRBV6-1 and TRBJ1-2; D is possibly TRBD1 (6 bases). The ends were cut back, 0 bases at V and 2 bases at J, with 13 bases in the middle. The CDR3 loop spans 16 amino acids. In germline, CDR1 is MNHNS, CDR2 SASEGT.

This chain connects TRBV19 to TRBJ1-4; D is perhaps TRBD1 (5 bases). The CDR3 is made up of 14 amino acids. V was cut by 3 bases and J by 10 bases, with 15 bases left in between. Germline assignment: CDR1 LNHDA and CDR2 SQIVND (reference sequence). CDR3 nucleotide sequence: TGTGCCAGTAGTATTCGCGGTCCAGGGCTAAAACTGTTTTTT. Its protein is CASSIRGPGLKLFF. The whole variable domain, remainder taken from reference TRBV19 and TRBJ1-4, is DGGITQSPKYLFRKEGQNVTLSCEQNLNHDAMYWYRQDPGQGLRLIYYSQIVNDFQKGDIAEGYSVSREKKESFPLTVTSAQKNPTAFYLCASSIRGPGLKLFFGSGTQLSVL.

This rearrangement joins TRBV13 to TRBJ1-3, with 10 bases identical to TRBD1. Germline trimming cut 5 bases from V and 3 bases from J; bases unmatched to any gene: 7. Germline V gives CDR1 PRHDT, CDR2 FYEKMQ (reference sequence). The CDR3 has 16 residues. CDR3 in amino acids: CASSRGGQGVGNTIYF. CDR3 in DNA: TGTGCCAGCAGCCGAGGAGGACAGGGGGTTGGAAACACCATATATTTT. The whole variable domain, remainder taken from reference TRBV13 and TRBJ1-3, is AAGVIQSPRHLIKEKRETATLKCYPIPRHDTVYWYQQGPGQDPQFLISFYEKMQSDKGSIPDRFSAQQFSDYHSELNMSSLELGDSALYFCASSRGGQGVGNTIYFGEGSWLTVV.

This chain connects TRBV7-2 to TRBJ2-3; D may be TRBD2 (6 bases). V was clipped by 4 bases and J by 0 bases, with 8 bases between them. Per germline, CDR1 SGHTA and CDR2 FQGNSA. CDR3 size: 14 residues. The chain's CDR3 is CASSSGTSTDTQYF. The CDR3 coding sequence is TGTGCCAGCAGCTCCGGGACTAGCACAGATACGCAGTATTTT.

The rearrangement joins TRBV10-3 to TRBJ1-1; D not resolved. The germline V and J ends were trimmed by 6 bases and 4 bases, with 12 bases remaining between them. This CDR3 comprises 13 residues. The germline V gene encodes CDR1 ENHRY and CDR2 SYGVKD. The CDR3 region has the DNA TGTGCCATCAGGTCCCCTGAGGGCACTGAAGCTTTCTTT. It codes for CAIRSPEGTEAFF.

The chain carries TRBV29-1 and TRBJ1-1, with 8 bases lining up with TRBD1. The CDR3 length is 12 residues. Trimming removed 5 bases from V and 10 bases from J; junction bases left unmatched: 9. The germline gives CDR1 SQVTM, CDR2 ANQGSEA. CDR3: CSVLGQGYRAFF. As DNA, the CDR3 is TGCAGCGTTTTAGGACAGGGCTATAGAGCTTTCTTT.

The rearrangement links TRBV9 to TRBJ2-1; TRBD2 aligns across 8 bases. The germline V gene has CDR1 SGDLS and CDR2 YYNGEE. The CDR3 is made up of 15 amino acids. V shed 1 base and J 3 bases; nucleotides not matched to a gene: 3. The DNA of the CDR3 is TGTGCCAGCAGCGTAAGTGGGACTAGCTACAATGAGCAGTTCTTC. Its protein is CASSVSGTSYNEQFF.

J is TRBJ2-3 and V is TRBV4-3, with 9 bases fitting TRBD2. The CDR3 runs 17 residues. In germline, CDR1 is LGHNA, CDR2 YSLEER. V was clipped by 3 bases and J by 1 base; unmatched bases: 8. The CDR3 sequence is CASSQLSLAGGTDTQYF. The DNA of the CDR3 is TGCGCCAGCAGCCAGCTATCTTTAGCGGGAGGCACAGATACGCAGTATTTT.

V is TRBV5-4 and J is TRBJ1-2; the match to TRBD1 covers 7 bases. Germline V gives CDR1 SGHNT, CDR2 YYREEE (reference sequence). The CDR3 is 13 residues long. The V and J ends lost 1 base and 6 bases, in that order; junction bases with no gene match: 3. In DNA form, the CDR3 reads TGTGCCAGCAGCTTGAAGGGGGCGGATGGCTACACCTTC. Translated: CASSLKGADGYTF. The whole variable domain, filled in from reference TRBV5-4 and TRBJ1-2, reads ETGVTQSPTHLIKTRGQQVTLRCSSQSGHNTVSWYQQALGQGPQFIFQYYREEENGRGNFPPRFSGLQFPNYSSELNVNALELDDSALYLCASSLKGADGYTFGSGTRLTVV.

This chain uses TRBV12-3 or TRBV12-4 with TRBJ1-5, with D possibly TRBD1 on 5 matching bases. The germline V and J ends were trimmed by 6 bases and 5 bases, with 11 bases remaining between them. CDR3 length equals 13 residues. DNA for the CDR3: TGTGCCAGCAGCCTACAAGGGGATCAGCCCCAGCATTTT. Translation gives CASSLQGDQPQHF.

This sequence joins TRBV4-1 and TRBJ1-5; weak D call: TRBD1 (6 bases). The germline V gene has CDR1 MGHRA and CDR2 YSYEKL. The CDR3 sequence is 16 residues long. The V end was cut by 0 bases, the J end by 2 bases, with 11 bases between. The CDR3 DNA reads TGCGCCAGCAGCCAAGATCTCTACAGGGGCAATCAGCCCCAGCATTTT. Protein sequence: CASSQDLYRGNQPQHF.